Following are 22 T cell receptor beta chains from one sample sequenced in a study of T-cell memory formation after mild COVID-19. MiXCR, run by TCRdb on the 5' RACE reads, gives a single entry per CDR3 protein. The sample includes around 510,000 distinct CDR3 sequences, about 20% of them seen just once. Specimen: PBMCs or a T cell subset sorted from them (not recorded which). Every receptor here comes from an adult woman who had mild COVID-19 (a few samples of this study predate the infection). Cell type and time point are not known.

This rearrangement joins TRBV12-3 or TRBV12-4 to TRBJ2-1; 14 nucleotides agree with TRBD2. This CDR3 spans 18 amino acids. V lost 6 bases, J lost 4 bases, and 11 bases stayed unmatched. CDR3 loop: CASSQPGLAGVLYNEQFF. The CDR3 DNA reads as TGTGCCAGCAGCCAACCGGGACTAGCGGGGGTCCTATACAATGAGCAGTTCTTC.

V gene TRBV1 combines with J gene TRBJ2-5; TRBD1, the table's D call, lacks a check against the DNA. TRBV1 is designated a pseudogene. CDR3 size: 14 residues. CDR3 amino acids: CTSSPVPGEETQYF. CDR3 nucleotide sequence: TGCACCAGCAGCCCGGTCCCGGGGGAAGAGACCCAGTACTTC.

This clonotype appeared a single time. This rearrangement joins TRBV10-3 to TRBJ1-2, with D perhaps TRBD1 (5 bases). V shed 4 bases and J shed 6 bases, with 12 bases lying between them. In germline, CDR1 is ENHRY, CDR2 SYGVKD. The CDR3 is 13 amino acids. CDR3: CAISVGGGHGYTF. CDR3 bases: TGTGCCATCAGTGTGGGGGGTGGCCATGGCTACACCTTC.

The V call is TRBV15, the J call TRBJ1-5; tentatively, D is TRBD1 (6 bases). CDR3 length: 15 residues. V lost 0 bases, J lost 7 bases, and 13 bases lay in between. Germline CDR1 and CDR2: LNHNV and YYDKDF (reference sequence). In DNA, the CDR3 is TGTGCCACCAGCAGAGATTTGGAGGGGGGACAGCCCCAGCATTTT. Protein product: CATSRDLEGGQPQHF.

The CDR3 loop reads CSVDGDANTEAFF. DNA for the CDR3: TGCAGCGTTGATGGGGACGCGAACACTGAAGCTTTCTTT. This chain uses TRBV29-1 with TRBJ1-1; tentatively, D is TRBD1 (5 bases). The CDR3 extends over 13 amino acids. CDR1 is SQVTM, CDR2 ANQGSEA, per germline. Between the trimmed V and J ends, which lost 3 bases and 1 base, there was a span of 9 bases.

The chain links TRBV9 to TRBJ2-1; 9 bases are shared with TRBD1. The trim removed 4 bases at V and 4 bases at J, leaving 18 bases unmatched. This CDR3 has 19 amino acids. CDR1 and CDR2 from the germline V gene are SGDLS and YYNGEE. The CDR3 DNA is TGTGCCAGCAGCAATCGGACAGGGGCAAGCGGGGTGCGGTACAATGAGCAGTTCTTC. Its translation: CASSNRTGASGVRYNEQFF.

This clonotype has only a few counts. The chain joins TRBV6-1 to TRBJ2-3; 11 positions match TRBD2. There are 14 residues in the CDR3. The germline V gene encodes CDR1 MNHNS and CDR2 SASEGT. The trim removed 4 bases at V and 4 bases at J, leaving 1 base unmatched. As DNA, the CDR3 is TGTGCCAGCAGTGTAGCGGGAGGGCCAGATACGCAGTATTTT. Its protein is CASSVAGGPDTQYF.

This clonotype was picked up a small number of times. The rearrangement uses TRBV4-2 and TRBJ1-2, with TRBD1 identical over 9 bases. The CDR3 extends over 16 amino acids. Germline V gene data show CDR1 as LGHNA and CDR2 as YNFKEQ. V shed 1 base and J 4 bases; nucleotides not matched to a gene: 7. The CDR3 region is CASSQAVPGQGYGYTF. DNA of the CDR3: TGTGCCAGCAGCCAAGCCGTCCCGGGACAGGGCTATGGCTACACCTTC.

This clonotype appeared a few times. V is TRBV10-3 and J is TRBJ1-5; D unresolved. CDR1 and CDR2 (germline): ENHRY, SYGVKD. V gave up 10 bases and J gave up 0 bases, with 10 bases separating them. The CDR3 is made up of 13 amino acids. CDR3 loop: CATHEYSNQPQHF. Here the CDR3 DNA reads TGTGCCACGCACGAGTATAGCAATCAGCCCCAGCATTTT.

This clonotype has only a few counts. The V and J genes are TRBV29-1 and TRBJ2-5, with TRBD2 matching over 13 bases. The germline CDR1 and CDR2 sequences are SQVTM and ANQGSEA. The CDR3 is 15 amino acids. V lost 7 bases to trimming and J lost 5 bases; unmatched junction nucleotides: 10. CDR3 amino acids: CSASGLAGLGETQYF. The CDR3 coding sequence is TGCAGCGCTTCGGGACTAGCGGGACTTGGGGAGACCCAGTACTTC.

This clonotype was seen a handful of times. The J gene is TRBJ1-5, the V gene TRBV5-1; possible D gene TRBD1, 6 bases. CDR3 length equals 15 residues. Trimming took 8 bases from V and 3 from J, leaving 18 bases between them. Per the germline V gene, CDR1 is SGHRS and CDR2 is YFSETQ. The CDR3 DNA reads as TGCGCCAGGCCCTCTAGGACAGAACCCAATCAGCCCCAGCATTTT. It encodes CARPSRTEPNQPQHF. Variable domain in full (rest from reference TRBV5-1 and TRBJ1-5): KAGVTQTPRYLIKTRGQQVTLSCSPISGHRSVSWYQQTPGQGLQFLFEYFSETQRNKGNFPGRFSGRQFSNSRSEMNVSTLELGDSALYLCARPSRTEPNQPQHFGDGTRLSIL.

This clonotype was observed a handful of times. This chain connects TRBV7-2 to TRBJ1-2; D unclear. Trimming cost V 2 bases and J 4 bases, with 11 bases left between them. The CDR3 length is 14 residues. The germline V gene has CDR1 SGHTA and CDR2 FQGNSA. The CDR3 DNA is TGTGCCAGCAGCTTAACTCATCCAGGCTATGGCTACACCTTC. Residues: CASSLTHPGYGYTF.

This clonotype occurred once. V is TRBV20-1 and J is TRBJ2-3; 11 bases map to TRBD2. The CDR3 has 16 residues. Germline V CDR1 and CDR2: DFQATT, SNEGSKA (reference sequence). Germline trimming cut 2 bases from V and 2 bases from J; bases unmatched to any gene: 6. CDR3 region: CSARHPTSGVTDTQYF. The CDR3 nucleotides read TGCAGTGCTAGACACCCGACTAGCGGGGTCACAGATACGCAGTATTTT.

This clonotype was detected only a few times. This sequence joins TRBV20-1 and TRBJ1-2, with 9 bases aligning to TRBD1. Germline V gene data show CDR1 as DFQATT and CDR2 as SNEGSKA (reference sequence). This CDR3 region has 14 residues. The V and J ends lost 0 bases and 7 bases, in that order; junction bases with no gene match: 6. The CDR3 spells CSARDRDRVFGYTF. CDR3 coding DNA: TGCAGTGCTAGAGACCGGGACAGGGTGTTTGGCTACACCTTC.

This clonotype was detected a few times. This CDR3 reads CASSIQGARVEAFF. The CDR3 nucleotides read TGTGCCAGCAGCATACAGGGGGCGCGTGTCGAAGCTTTCTTT. J is TRBJ1-1 and V is TRBV12-3 or TRBV12-4; 9 bases are a match to TRBD1. J was trimmed by 8 bases and V by 6 bases; bases with no gene match: 10. The CDR3 is 14 amino acids.

V usage is TRBV7-9 and J usage is TRBJ1-1; D might be TRBD1 (5 bases). Germline CDR1 is SEHNR and CDR2 is FQNEAQ (reference sequence). CDR3 length: 15 amino acids. With 1 base removed from V and 0 bases from J, the gap between germline ends came to 9 bases. In nucleotides, the CDR3 is TGTGCCAGCAGCTTAGACGGGACGGTGAACACTGAAGCTTTCTTT. This encodes CASSLDGTVNTEAFF.

The V and J genes are TRBV4-1 and TRBJ2-3, with 8 bases identical to TRBD2. This CDR3 is 17 amino acids long. Losses at the gene ends were 0 bases for V and 2 bases for J; bases not matched to a gene: 7. Germline CDR1 MGHRA, CDR2 YSYEKL. CDR3 DNA: TGCGCCAGCAGCCAAGATCGAACTAGCGGACTCACAGATACGCAGTATTTT. It codes for CASSQDRTSGLTDTQYF.

This clonotype was seen a few times. The rearrangement joins TRBV7-9 to TRBJ2-7; 8 bases map to TRBD1. From germline, CDR1 is SEHNR and CDR2 FQNEAQ (reference sequence). This CDR3 is built from 13 residues. The V gene end was trimmed by 3 bases and the J gene end by 10 bases; junction bases not matched to a gene: 8. CDR3 region: CASSFSSQGGQYF. CDR3 DNA: TGTGCCAGCAGCTTCTCCTCACAGGGGGGACAGTACTTC.

The chain links TRBV12-3 or TRBV12-4 to TRBJ1-2; 8 bases map to TRBD1. There are 14 residues in the CDR3. The V segment lost 4 bases and the J segment 8 bases; nucleotides outside the gene matches: 9. In DNA form, the CDR3 reads TGTGCCAGCAGTTCCGACAGGGGAACGGGCGGCTACACCTTC. Translated: CASSSDRGTGGYTF.

The chain recombines TRBV9 with TRBJ2-1, with TRBD1 identical over 8 bases. The CDR3 covers 16 residues. Germline values: CDR1 SGDLS, CDR2 YYNGEE. The J segment lost 0 bases and the V segment lost 7 bases, leaving 9 bases of the junction unmatched. The CDR3 loop reads CASGEGQASSYNEQFF. The CDR3 DNA reads TGTGCCAGCGGCGAGGGACAGGCCAGCTCCTACAATGAGCAGTTCTTC.

This clonotype has a handful of counts. The rearrangement joins TRBV6-2 or TRBV6-3 to TRBJ2-2; no clear D. The CDR3 totals 12 residues. The germline CDR1 and CDR2 sequences are MNHEY and SVGEGT. Deletions cut 6 bases from V and 7 bases from J, with 9 bases between. In DNA, the CDR3 is TGTGCCAGCAGCCTAGGCCACGGGGAGCTGTTTTTT. It yields the protein CASSLGHGELFF.

This clonotype has only a few counts. The rearrangement uses TRBV6-1 and TRBJ2-1; TRBD2 might be the D (6 bases). Trimming cost V 8 bases and J 2 bases, with 10 bases left between them. This CDR3 has 13 residues. The germline V gene encodes CDR1 MNHNS and CDR2 SASEGT. This chain's CDR3 is CASLRGTYNEQFF. CDR3 nucleotide sequence: TGTGCCAGCCTCCGGGGGACCTACAATGAGCAGTTCTTC.